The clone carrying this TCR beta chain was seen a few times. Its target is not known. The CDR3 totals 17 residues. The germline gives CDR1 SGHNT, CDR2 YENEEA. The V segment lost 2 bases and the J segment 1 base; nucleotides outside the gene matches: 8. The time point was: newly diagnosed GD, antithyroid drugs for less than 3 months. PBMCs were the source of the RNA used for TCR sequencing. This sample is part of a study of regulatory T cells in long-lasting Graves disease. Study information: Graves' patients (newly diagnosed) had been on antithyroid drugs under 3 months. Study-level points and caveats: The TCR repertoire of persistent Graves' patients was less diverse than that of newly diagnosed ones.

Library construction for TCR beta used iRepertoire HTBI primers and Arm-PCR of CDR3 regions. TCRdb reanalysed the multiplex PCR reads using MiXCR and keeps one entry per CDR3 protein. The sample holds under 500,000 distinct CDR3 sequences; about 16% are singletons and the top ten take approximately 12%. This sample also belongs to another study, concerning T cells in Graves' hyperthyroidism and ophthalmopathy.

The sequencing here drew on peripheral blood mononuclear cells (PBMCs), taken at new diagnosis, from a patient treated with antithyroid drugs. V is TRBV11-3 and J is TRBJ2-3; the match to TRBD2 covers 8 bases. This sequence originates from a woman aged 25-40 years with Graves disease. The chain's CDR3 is CASSLSGGEWGTDTQYF. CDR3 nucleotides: TGTGCCAGCAGCTTATCCGGGGGGGAGTGGGGCACAGATACGCAGTATTTT.